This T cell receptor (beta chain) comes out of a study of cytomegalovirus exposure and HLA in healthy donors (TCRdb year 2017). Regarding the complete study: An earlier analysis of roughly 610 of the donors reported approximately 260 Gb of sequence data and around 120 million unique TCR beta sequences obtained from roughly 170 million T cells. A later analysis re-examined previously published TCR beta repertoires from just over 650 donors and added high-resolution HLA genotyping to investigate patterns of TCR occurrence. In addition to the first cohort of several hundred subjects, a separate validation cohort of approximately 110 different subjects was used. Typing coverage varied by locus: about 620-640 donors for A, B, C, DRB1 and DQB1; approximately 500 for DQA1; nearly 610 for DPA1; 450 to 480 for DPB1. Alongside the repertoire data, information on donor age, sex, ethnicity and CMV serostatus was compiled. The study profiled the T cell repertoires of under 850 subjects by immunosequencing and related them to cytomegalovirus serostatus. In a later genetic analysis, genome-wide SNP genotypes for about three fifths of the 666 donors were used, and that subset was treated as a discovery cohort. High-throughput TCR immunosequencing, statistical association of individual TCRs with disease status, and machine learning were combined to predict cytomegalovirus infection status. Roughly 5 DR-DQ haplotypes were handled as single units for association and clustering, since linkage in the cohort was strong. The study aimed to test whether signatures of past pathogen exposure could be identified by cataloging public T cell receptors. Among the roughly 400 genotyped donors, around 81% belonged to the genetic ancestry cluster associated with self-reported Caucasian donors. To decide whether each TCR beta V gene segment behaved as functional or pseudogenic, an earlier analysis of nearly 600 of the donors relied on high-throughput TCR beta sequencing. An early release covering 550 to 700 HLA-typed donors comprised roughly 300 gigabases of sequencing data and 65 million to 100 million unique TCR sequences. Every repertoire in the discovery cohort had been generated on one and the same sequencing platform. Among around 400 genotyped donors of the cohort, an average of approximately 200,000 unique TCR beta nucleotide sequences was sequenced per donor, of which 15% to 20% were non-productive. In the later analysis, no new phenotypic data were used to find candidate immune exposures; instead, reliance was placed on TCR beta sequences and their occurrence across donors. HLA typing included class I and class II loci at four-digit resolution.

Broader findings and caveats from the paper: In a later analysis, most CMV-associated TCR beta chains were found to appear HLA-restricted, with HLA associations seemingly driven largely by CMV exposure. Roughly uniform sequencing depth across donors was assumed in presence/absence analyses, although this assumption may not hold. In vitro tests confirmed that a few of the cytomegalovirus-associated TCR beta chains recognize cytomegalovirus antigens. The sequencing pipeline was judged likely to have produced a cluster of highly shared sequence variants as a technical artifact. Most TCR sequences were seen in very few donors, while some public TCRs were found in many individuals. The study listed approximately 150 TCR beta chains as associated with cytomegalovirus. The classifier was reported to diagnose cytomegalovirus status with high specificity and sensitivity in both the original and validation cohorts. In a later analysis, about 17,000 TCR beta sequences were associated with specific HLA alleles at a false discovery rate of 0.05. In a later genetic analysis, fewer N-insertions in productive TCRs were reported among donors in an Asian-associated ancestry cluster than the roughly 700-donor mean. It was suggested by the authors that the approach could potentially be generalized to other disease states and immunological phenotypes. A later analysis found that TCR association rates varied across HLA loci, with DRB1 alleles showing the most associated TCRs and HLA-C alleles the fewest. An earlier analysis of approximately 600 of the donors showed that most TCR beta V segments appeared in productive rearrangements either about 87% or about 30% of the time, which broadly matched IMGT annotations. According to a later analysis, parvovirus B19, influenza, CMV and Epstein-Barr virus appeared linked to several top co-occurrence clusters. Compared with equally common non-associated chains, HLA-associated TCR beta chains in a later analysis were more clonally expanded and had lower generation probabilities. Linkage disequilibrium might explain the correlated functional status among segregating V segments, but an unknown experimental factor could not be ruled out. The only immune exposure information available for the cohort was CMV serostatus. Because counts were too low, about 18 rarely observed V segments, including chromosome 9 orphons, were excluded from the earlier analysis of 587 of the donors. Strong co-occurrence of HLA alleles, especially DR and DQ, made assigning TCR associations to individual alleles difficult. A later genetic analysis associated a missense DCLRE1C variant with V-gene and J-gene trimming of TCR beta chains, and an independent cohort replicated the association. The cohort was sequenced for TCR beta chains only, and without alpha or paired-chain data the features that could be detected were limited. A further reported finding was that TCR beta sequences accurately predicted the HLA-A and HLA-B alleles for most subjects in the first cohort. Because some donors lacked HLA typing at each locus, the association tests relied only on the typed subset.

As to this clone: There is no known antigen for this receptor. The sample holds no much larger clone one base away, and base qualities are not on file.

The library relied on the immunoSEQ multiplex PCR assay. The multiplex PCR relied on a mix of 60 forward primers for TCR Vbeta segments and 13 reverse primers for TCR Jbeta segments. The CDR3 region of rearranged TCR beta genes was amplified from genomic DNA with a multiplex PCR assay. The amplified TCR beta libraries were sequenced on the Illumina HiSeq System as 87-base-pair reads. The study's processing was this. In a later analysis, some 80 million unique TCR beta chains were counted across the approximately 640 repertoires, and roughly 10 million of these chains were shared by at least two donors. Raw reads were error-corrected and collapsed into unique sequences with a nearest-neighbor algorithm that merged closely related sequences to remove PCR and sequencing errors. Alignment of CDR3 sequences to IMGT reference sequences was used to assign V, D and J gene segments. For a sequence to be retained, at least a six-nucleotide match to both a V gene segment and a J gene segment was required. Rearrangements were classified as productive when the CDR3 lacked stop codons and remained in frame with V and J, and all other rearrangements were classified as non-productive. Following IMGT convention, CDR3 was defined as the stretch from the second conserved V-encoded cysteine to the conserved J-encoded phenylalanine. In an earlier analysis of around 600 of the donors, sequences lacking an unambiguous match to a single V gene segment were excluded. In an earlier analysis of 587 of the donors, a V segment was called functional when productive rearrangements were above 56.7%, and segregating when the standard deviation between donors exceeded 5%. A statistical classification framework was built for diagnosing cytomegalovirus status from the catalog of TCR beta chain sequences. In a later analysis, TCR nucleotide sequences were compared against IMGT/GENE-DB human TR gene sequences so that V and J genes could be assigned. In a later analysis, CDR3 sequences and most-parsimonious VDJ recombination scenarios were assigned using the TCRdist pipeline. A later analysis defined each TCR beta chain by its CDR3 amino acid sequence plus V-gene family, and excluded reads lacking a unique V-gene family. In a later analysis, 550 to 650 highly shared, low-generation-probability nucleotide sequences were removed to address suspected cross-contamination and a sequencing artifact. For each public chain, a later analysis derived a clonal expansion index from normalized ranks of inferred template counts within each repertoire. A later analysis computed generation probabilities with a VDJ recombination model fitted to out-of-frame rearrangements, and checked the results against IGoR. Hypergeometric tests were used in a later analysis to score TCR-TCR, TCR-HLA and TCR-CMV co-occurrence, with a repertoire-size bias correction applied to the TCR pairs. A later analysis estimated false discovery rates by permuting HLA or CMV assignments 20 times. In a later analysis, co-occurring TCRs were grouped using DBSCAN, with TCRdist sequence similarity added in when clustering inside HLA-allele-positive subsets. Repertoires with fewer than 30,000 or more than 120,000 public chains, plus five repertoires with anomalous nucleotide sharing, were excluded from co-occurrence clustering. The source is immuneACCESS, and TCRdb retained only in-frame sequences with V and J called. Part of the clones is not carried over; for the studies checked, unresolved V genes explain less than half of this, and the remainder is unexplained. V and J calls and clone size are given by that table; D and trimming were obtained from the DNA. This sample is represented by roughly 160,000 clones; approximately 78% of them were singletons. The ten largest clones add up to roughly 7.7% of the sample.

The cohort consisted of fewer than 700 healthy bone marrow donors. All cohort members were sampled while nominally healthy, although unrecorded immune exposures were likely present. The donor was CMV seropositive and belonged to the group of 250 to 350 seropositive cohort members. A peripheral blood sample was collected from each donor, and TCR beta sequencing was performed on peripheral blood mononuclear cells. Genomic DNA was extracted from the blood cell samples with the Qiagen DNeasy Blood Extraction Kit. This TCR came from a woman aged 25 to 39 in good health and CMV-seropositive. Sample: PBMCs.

The CDR3 reads CASISPRAGEQYF. In nucleotides, the sequence is TGTGCCAGCATCAGTCCCCGGGCGGGCGAGCAGTACTTC. The V and J genes are TRBV28 and TRBJ2-7, with TRBD2 as a weak D call on 5 bases. Trimming costs V 7 bases and J 6 bases, and their ends lie 16 bases apart. CDR1 and CDR2 were assigned from the germline V gene as MDHEN and SYDVKM. The cysteine opens and the phenylalanine closes a CDR3 of 13 amino acids. The retained sequence is limited to the CDR3, 39 bases, with the frame set at the first base.